Sequencing of this TCR beta chain was carried out in a study of human T cells and chemical hapten exposure. This clonotype was detected many times. Time point in this sample: pre-sensitization, week 0. This sample's treatment: therapeutic diphenylcyclopropenone sensitization with weekly scalp DPC. Using its own MiXCR run on the RACE reads, TCRdb lists one record per CDR3 protein. The table includes 250,000 or so distinct CDR3 sequences, 7.7% detected once. The sample here was whole blood, taken in connection with sensitization to the hapten diphenylcyclopropenone (DPC). The receptor comes from a man between 18 and 35 years old with alopecia areata. Some clones in this sample may be carry-over from other donors' samples.

CDR3 in DNA: TGTGCCAGCAGTTACTCCGGGCGCCTGAATTCACCCCTCCACTTT. The encoded protein is CASSYSGRLNSPLHF. The chain carries TRBV6-5 and TRBJ1-6; D gene ambiguous. The CDR3 is 15 residues long. Germline CDR1 MNHEY, CDR2 SVGAGI. Trimming took off 0 bases at V and 7 bases at J, with 10 bases between the two ends.